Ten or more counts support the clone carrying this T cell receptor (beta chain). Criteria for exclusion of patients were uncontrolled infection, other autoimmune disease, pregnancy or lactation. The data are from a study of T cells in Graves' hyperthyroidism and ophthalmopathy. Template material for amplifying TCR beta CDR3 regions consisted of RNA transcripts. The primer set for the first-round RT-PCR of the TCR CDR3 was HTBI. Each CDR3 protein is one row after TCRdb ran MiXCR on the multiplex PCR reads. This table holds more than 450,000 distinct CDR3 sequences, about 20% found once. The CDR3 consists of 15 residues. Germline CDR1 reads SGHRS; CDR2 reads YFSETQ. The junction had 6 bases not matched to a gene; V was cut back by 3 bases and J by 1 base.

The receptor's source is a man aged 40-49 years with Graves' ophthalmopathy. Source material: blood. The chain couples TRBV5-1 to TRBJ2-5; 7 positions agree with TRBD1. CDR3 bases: TGCGCCAGCAGCTCCGGGACAGTTCTCCAAGAGACCCAGTACTTC. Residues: CASSSGTVLQETQYF.